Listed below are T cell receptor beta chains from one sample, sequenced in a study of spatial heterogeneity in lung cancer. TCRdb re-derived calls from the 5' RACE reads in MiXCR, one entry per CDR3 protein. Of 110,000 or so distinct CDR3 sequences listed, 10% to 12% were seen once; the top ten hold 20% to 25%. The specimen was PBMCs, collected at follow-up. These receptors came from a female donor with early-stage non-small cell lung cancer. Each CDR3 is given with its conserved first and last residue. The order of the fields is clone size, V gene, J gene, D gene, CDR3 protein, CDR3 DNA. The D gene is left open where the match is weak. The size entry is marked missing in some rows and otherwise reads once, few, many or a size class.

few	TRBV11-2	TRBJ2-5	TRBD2	CASSLTLSGSKVKTQYF	TGTGCCAGCAGTCTCACCCTTAGCGGGAGCAAGGTGAAGACCCAGTACTTC
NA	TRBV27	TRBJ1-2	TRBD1	CASSLQGARSGYTF	TGTGCCAGCAGTTTACAGGGGGCGCGGAGTGGCTACACCTTC
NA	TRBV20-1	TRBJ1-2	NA	CSARRGVFGYTF	TGCAGTGCTAGGAGGGGTGTCTTTGGCTACACCTTC
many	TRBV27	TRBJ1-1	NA	CASSLLSTVKAFF	TGTGCCAGCAGCCTCCTCTCGACAGTCAAGGCTTTCTTT
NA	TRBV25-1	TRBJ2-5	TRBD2	CASSERISGSGQETQYF	TGTGCCAGCAGTGAACGGATTAGCGGGAGTGGGCAAGAGACCCAGTACTTC
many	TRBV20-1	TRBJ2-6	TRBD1	CSARDQDRVKSGANVLTF	TGCAGTGCTAGAGATCAGGACAGGGTGAAATCTGGGGCCAACGTCCTGACTTTC
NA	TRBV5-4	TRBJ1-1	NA	CASSLSTLSTEAFF	TGTGCCAGCAGCCTTTCCACACTATCCACTGAAGCTTTCTTT
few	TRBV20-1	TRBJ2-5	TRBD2	CSAKLAGPQETQYF	TGCAGTGCTAAACTAGCGGGGCCACAAGAGACCCAGTACTTC
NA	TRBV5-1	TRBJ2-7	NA	CASSLGPQNEQYF	TGCGCCAGCAGCTTGGGGCCGCAGAACGAGCAGTACTTC
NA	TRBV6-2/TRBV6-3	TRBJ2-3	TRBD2	CASRPHLAGGTDTQYF	TGTGCCAGCAGACCACACCTAGCGGGAGGAACAGATACGCAGTATTTT
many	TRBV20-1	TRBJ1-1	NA	CSAREEWRNTEAFF	TGCAGTGCTAGAGAAGAGTGGAGAAACACTGAAGCTTTCTTT
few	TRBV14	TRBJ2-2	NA	CASSQELTGYGTGELFF	TGTGCCAGCAGCCAAGAACTTACGGGCTATGGCACCGGGGAGCTGTTTTTT
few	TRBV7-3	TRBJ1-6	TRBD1	CASSFSGGHNSPLHF	TGTGCCAGCAGCTTTTCAGGGGGACATAATTCACCCCTCCACTTT
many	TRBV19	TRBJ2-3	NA	CASSMSASWFTDTQYF	TGTGCCAGTAGTATGTCGGCTTCCTGGTTCACAGATACGCAGTATTTT
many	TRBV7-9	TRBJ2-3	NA	CASSLATDTQYF	TGTGCCAGCAGCTTAGCGACAGATACGCAGTATTTT
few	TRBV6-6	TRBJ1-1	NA	CASKGSPGNTEAFF	TGTGCCAGCAAGGGTAGTCCCGGTAACACTGAAGCTTTCTTT
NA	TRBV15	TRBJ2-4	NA	CATSRVSPKNIQYF	TGTGCCACCAGCAGAGTAAGCCCCAAAAACATTCAGTACTTC
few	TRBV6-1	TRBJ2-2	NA	CASSERAGANTGELFF	TGTGCCAGCAGTGAACGTGCGGGCGCGAACACCGGGGAGCTGTTTTTT
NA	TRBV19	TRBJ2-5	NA	CASSPGQSSGTQYF	TGTGCCAGTAGTCCCGGACAGTCTTCGGGGACCCAGTACTTC
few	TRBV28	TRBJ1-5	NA	CASSLLLGNQPQHF	TGTGCCAGCAGTTTACTGTTGGGCAATCAGCCCCAGCATTTT
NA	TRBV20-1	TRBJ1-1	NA	CSAARRGTMNTEAFF	TGCAGTGCAGCGAGGCGGGGAACCATGAACACTGAAGCTTTCTTT
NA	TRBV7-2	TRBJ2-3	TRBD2	CASSSSGRAFTDTQYF	TGTGCCAGCAGCTCCTCCGGGAGGGCCTTCACAGATACGCAGTATTTT
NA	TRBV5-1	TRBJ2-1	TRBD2	CASSLVLAGHEQFF	TGCGCCAGCAGCTTGGTTCTAGCGGGACATGAGCAGTTCTTC
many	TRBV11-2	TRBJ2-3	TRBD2	CASTSRERGTDTQYF	TGTGCCAGCACGTCGCGGGAGAGGGGCACAGATACGCAGTATTTT
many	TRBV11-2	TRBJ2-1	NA	CASSSARAPGRNEQFF	TGTGCCAGCAGCTCGGCTAGGGCTCCAGGGCGTAATGAGCAGTTCTTC
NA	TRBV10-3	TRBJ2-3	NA	CAITGGATDTQYF	TGTGCCATCACCGGGGGAGCCACAGATACGCAGTATTTT
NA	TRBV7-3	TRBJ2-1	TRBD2	CASSLSQRGEQFF	TGTGCCAGCAGCTTAAGCCAGCGGGGTGAGCAGTTCTTC
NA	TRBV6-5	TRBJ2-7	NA	CASRSGRVSSYEQYF	TGTGCCAGCAGATCGGGACGGGTAAGCTCCTACGAGCAGTACTTC
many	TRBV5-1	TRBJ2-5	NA	CASSPSGDSQETQYF	TGCGCCAGCAGCCCATCAGGGGATTCACAAGAGACCCAGTACTTC
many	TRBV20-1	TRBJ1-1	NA	CSARVVRGNTEAFF	TGCAGTGCTAGAGTCGTCAGGGGTAACACTGAAGCTTTCTTT
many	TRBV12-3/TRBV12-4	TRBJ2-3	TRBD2	CASSQLARQDTQYF	TGTGCCAGCAGTCAACTAGCGCGTCAAGATACGCAGTATTTT
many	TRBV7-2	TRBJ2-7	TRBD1	CASSLRGQGMNEQYF	TGTGCCAGCAGCTTAAGGGGACAGGGGATGAACGAGCAGTACTTC
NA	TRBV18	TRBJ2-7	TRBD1	CASSPNYRGRSYEQYF	TGTGCCAGCTCACCAAACTACAGGGGGCGCAGTTACGAGCAGTACTTC
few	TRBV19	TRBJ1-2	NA	CASKPRGDNQGFGYTF	TGTGCCAGTAAACCAAGGGGGGACAACCAAGGGTTCGGCTACACCTTC
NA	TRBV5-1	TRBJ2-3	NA	CASSPGRASIDTQYF	TGCGCCAGCAGCCCCGGACGGGCTAGCATAGATACGCAGTATTTT
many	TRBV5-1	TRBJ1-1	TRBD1	CASSKGQIVVNTEAFF	TGCGCCAGCAGCAAGGGACAGATTGTGGTGAACACTGAAGCTTTCTTT
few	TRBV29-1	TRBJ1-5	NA	CSAREGDQPQHF	TGCAGCGCCAGGGAGGGTGATCAGCCCCAGCATTTT
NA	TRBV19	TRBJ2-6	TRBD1	CASSMQGASPGANVLTF	TGTGCCAGTAGTATGCAGGGGGCGTCGCCTGGGGCCAACGTCCTGACTTTC
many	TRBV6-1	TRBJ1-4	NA	CASSESFYRDGPF	TGTGCCAGCAGTGAGAGCTTTTACAGGGACGGTCCATTT
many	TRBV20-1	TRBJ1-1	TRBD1	CSARLSTGGTEAFF	TGCAGTGCTAGACTATCGACAGGGGGCACTGAAGCTTTCTTT
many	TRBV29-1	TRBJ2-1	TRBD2	CSVAVAGGTFEQFF	TGCAGCGTTGCGGTAGCGGGAGGGACGTTTGAGCAGTTCTTC
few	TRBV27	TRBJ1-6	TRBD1	CASRRDRASEGSPLHF	TGTGCCAGCCGACGCGACAGGGCTTCCGAAGGCTCACCCCTCCACTTT
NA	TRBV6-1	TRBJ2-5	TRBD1	CASSGQGARETQYF	TGTGCCAGCAGTGGACAGGGGGCGCGGGAGACCCAGTACTTC
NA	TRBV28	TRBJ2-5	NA	CASSRKGQETQYF	TGTGCCAGCAGTCGAAAAGGTCAAGAGACCCAGTACTTC
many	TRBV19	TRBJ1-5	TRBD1	CASSTGQGANQPQHF	TGTGCCAGTAGCACGGGACAGGGGGCGAATCAGCCCCAGCATTTT
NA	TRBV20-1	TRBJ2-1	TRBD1	CSARRQGRLGNEQFF	TGCAGTGCTAGACGACAGGGCCGGCTTGGCAATGAGCAGTTCTTC
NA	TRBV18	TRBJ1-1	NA	CASSRDGGTEAFF	TGTGCCAGCTCACGGGACGGCGGCACTGAAGCTTTCTTT
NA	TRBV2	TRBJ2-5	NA	CASSEAIQGRETQYF	TGTGCCAGCAGTGAAGCGATACAGGGCCGAGAGACCCAGTACTTC
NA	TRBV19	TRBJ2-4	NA	CASSIDRSAKNIQYF	TGTGCCAGTAGTATAGATCGAAGTGCCAAAAACATTCAGTACTTC
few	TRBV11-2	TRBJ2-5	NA	CASSFVSPQNQETQYF	TGTGCCAGCAGCTTTGTCTCCCCGCAAAACCAAGAGACCCAGTACTTC
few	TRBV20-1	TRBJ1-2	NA	CSAGWNYGYTF	TGCAGTGCTGGCTGGAACTATGGCTACACCTTC